A selection of T cell receptor beta chains follows, all from one sample in a study of control samples from healthy donors and cancer patients. The protocol was immunoSEQ multiplex PCR, while the TCRdb copy is restricted to in-frame clones and leaves out a portion. The table lists about 52,000 clones, roughly 95% of them singletons. Specimen: blood. These receptors came from a young man in good health. CDR3s include the opening cysteine and the closing phenylalanine or tryptophan. Fields, in order: CDR3 DNA, CDR3 protein, J gene, V gene, clone size, D gene. A D gene is named only where the DNA matches it firmly. Clone sizes are given selectively: once, few, many, or a class where the clone is expanded.

DNA: TGTGCCAGCAGCTCGCGTACGGGGAGCGGGGAGCTGTTTTTT; CDR3: CASSSRTGSGELFF; J: TRBJ2-2; V: TRBV11-3; size: NA; D: NA
DNA: TGTGCCAGCTCACCCGACCTGAACACTGAAGCTTTCTTT; CDR3: CASSPDLNTEAFF; J: TRBJ1-1; V: TRBV18; size: NA; D: NA
DNA: TGCGCCAGCAGCCAAGATGTCCCAGATACGCAGTATTTT; CDR3: CASSQDVPDTQYF; J: TRBJ2-3; V: TRBV4-1; size: NA; D: NA
DNA: TGTGCCAGCAGGGGTGTTGACTCCTACGAGCAGTACTTC; CDR3: CASRGVDSYEQYF; J: TRBJ2-7; V: TRBV27; size: NA; D: NA
DNA: TGTGCCAGCAGCACCGGGACACCGGACTCCTACGAGCAGTACTTC; CDR3: CASSTGTPDSYEQYF; J: TRBJ2-7; V: TRBV11-2; size: NA; D: NA
DNA: TGTGCCAGCAGCTGGGAACCCGGACAACTAAATAGGAACACCGGGGAGCTGTTTTTT; CDR3: CASSWEPGQLNRNTGELFF; J: TRBJ2-2; V: TRBV6-6; size: NA; D: NA
DNA: TGTGCCAGCAAATTGGACAGGGGGCAAGACTCTGGAAACACCATATATTTT; CDR3: CASKLDRGQDSGNTIYF; J: TRBJ1-3; V: TRBV27; size: NA; D: TRBD1
DNA: TGTGCCAGCAGTTTAAGGCTAGCGGGGGATACGCAGTATTTT; CDR3: CASSLRLAGDTQYF; J: TRBJ2-3; V: TRBV28; size: NA; D: TRBD2
DNA: TGTGCCAGCACCCCTTTAGTGGGAATTTCCTACAATGAGCAGTTCTTC; CDR3: CASTPLVGISYNEQFF; J: TRBJ2-1; V: TRBV27; size: NA; D: NA
DNA: TGTGCCAGCAGGGCCCCGGGCCCTATCAATGAGCAGTTCTTC; CDR3: CASRAPGPINEQFF; J: TRBJ2-1; V: TRBV7-9; size: few; D: NA